This T cell receptor (beta chain) was documented in a study of blood T cell repertoires in COVID-19. At the level of the study: Collection of acute and convalescent COVID-19 samples took place in the United States, Italy and Spain. Nucleic acid was either cDNA or gDNA, and it came from T cells, B-cell-depleted T cells, or PBMCs.

Seattle patient enrollment occurred during active infection, with longitudinal follow-up thereafter. The length of the CDR3 is 15 residues. The V segment lost 7 bases and the J segment 1 base; nucleotides outside the gene matches: 9. Per germline, CDR1 KGHDR and CDR2 SFDVKD. Sequencing was performed with immunoSEQ multiplex PCR; in TCRdb, only in-frame clones are kept and a portion is missing. The sample includes about 440,000 clones, approximately 89% of them seen just once. The rearrangement links TRBV24-1 to TRBJ2-7, with 7 positions matching TRBD2. This TCR came from a woman in her forties or fifties with COVID-19, enrolled during active disease. Sequenced material: peripheral blood. The CDR3 nucleotides are TGTGCCACCAGCGCCAGCGGGGTCGGGTCCTACGAGCAGTACTTC. Protein product: CATSASGVGSYEQYF.